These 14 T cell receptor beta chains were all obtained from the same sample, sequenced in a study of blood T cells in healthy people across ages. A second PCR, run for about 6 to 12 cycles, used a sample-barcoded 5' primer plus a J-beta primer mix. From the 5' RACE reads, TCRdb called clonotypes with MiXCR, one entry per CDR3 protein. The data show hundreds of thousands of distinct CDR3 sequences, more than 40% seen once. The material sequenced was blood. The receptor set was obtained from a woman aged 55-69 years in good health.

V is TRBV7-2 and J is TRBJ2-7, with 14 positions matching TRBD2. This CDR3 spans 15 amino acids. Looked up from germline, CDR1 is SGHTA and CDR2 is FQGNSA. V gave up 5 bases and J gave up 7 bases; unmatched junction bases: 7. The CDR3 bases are TGTGCCAGCAGCCCCCCGGGACTAGCGGGAGTTGAGCAGTACTTC. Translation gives CASSPPGLAGVEQYF.

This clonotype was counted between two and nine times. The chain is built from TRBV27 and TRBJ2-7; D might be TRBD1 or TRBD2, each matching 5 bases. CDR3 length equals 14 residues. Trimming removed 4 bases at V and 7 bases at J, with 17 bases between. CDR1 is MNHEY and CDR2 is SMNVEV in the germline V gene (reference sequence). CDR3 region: CASSSLGTLGEQYF. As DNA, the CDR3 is TGTGCCAGCAGTTCTCTAGGGACCTTAGGAGAGCAGTACTTC.

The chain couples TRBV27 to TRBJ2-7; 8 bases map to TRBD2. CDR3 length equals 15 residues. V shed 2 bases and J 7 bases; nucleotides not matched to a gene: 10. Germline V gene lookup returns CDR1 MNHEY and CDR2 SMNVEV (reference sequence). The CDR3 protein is CASSLVPAGAREQYF. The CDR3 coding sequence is TGTGCCAGCAGTTTAGTTCCAGCGGGAGCGCGGGAGCAGTACTTC.

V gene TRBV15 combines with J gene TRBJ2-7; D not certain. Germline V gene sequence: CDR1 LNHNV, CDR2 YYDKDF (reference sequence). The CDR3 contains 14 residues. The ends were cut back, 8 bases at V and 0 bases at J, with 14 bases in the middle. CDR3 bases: TGTGCCACCGGCCCGGAGAGGAGCTCCTACGAGCAGTACTTC. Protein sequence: CATGPERSSYEQYF.

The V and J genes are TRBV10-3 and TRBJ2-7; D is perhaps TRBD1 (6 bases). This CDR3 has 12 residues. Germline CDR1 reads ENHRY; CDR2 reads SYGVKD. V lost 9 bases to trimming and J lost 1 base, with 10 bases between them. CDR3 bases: TGTGCCATTCAGGGGATATCCTACGAGCAGTACTTC. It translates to CAIQGISYEQYF.

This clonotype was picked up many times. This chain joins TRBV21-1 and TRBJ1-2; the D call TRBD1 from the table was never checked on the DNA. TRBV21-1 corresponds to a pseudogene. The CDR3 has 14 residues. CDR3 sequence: CASSEPDRDPGYTF. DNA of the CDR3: TGTGCCAGCAGCGAACCCGACAGGGACCCTGGCTACACCTTC.

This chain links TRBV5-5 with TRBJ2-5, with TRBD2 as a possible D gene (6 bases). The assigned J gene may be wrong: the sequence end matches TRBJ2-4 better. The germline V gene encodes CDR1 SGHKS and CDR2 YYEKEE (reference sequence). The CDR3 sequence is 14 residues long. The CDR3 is CASSSGGPKNIQYF. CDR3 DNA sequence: TGTGCCAGCAGCTCCGGGGGTCCCAAAAACATTCAGTACTTC.

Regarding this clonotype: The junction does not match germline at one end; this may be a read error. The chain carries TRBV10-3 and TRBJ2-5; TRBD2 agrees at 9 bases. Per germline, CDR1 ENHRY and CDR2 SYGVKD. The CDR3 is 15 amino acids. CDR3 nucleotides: TGTGCCATCAGTTATACTAGCGGGCCCCAAGAGACTCAGTACTTC. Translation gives CAISYTSGPQETQYF.

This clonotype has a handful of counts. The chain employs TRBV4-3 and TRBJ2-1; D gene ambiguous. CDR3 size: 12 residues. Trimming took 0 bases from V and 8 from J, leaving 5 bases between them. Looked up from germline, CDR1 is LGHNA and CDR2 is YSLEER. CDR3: CASSQDRHEQFF. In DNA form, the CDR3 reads TGCGCCAGCAGCCAAGATCGCCATGAGCAGTTCTTC.

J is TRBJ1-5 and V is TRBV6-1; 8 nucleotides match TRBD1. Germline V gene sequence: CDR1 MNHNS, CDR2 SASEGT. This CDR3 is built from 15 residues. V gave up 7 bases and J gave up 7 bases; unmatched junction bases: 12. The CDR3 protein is CASTSDRGIGQPQHF. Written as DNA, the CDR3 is TGTGCCAGCACAAGCGACAGGGGCATAGGACAGCCCCAGCATTTT.

The CDR3, as DNA: TGTGCCAGCCGAGAGTACCAAGAGACCCAGTACTTC. The encoded protein is CASREYQETQYF. The chain recombines TRBV28 with TRBJ2-5; D is ambiguous. V was trimmed by 8 bases and J by 0 bases, leaving 7 bases between them. This CDR3 has 12 amino acids. CDR1 and CDR2 (germline): MDHEN, SYDVKM. Based on the CDR3 plus reference TRBV28 and TRBJ2-5, the full variable domain is DVKVTQSSRYLVKRTGEKVFLECVQDMDHENMFWYRQDPGLGLRLIYFSYDVKMKEKGDIPEGYSVSREKKERFSLILESASTNQTSMYLCASREYQETQYFGPGTRLLVL.

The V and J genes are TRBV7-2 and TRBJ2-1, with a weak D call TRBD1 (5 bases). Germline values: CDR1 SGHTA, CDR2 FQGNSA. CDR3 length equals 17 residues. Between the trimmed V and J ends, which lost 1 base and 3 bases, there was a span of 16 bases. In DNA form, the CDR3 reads TGTGCCAGCAGCTTAGGATCTTCAGGGCCCCTCTACAATGAGCAGTTCTTC. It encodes CASSLGSSGPLYNEQFF. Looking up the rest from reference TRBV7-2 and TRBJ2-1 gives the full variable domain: GAGVSQSPSNKVTEKGKDVELRCDPISGHTALYWYRQSLGQGLEFLIYFQGNSAPDKSGLPSDRFSAERTGGSVSTLTIQRTQQEDSAVYLCASSLGSSGPLYNEQFFGPGTRLTVL.

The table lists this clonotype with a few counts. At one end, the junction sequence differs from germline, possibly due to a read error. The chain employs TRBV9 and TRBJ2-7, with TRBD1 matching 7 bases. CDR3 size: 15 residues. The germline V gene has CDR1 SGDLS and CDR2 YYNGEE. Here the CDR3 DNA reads TGTGCCAGCAGCACGAGGACAGGAGGATCCTTCGAGCAGTACTTC. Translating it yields CASSTRTGGSFEQYF.

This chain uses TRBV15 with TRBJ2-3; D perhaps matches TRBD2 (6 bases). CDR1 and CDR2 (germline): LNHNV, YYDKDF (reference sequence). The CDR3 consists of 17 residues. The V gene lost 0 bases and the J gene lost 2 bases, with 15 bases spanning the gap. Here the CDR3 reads CATSRDRRELLTDTQYF. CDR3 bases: TGTGCCACCAGCAGAGATCGGCGGGAACTACTCACAGATACGCAGTATTTT.